This T cell receptor beta chain originates from a study of response to subunit inactivated influenza vaccine. This clonotype was seen repeatedly, ten times or more. There are 17 residues in the CDR3. The J segment lost 5 bases and the V segment lost 4 bases, leaving 12 bases of the junction unmatched. Germline-derived CDR1 and CDR2 are LGHDT and YNNKEL (reference sequence). TCRdb reprocessed the RT-PCR reads with MiXCR, giving one entry per CDR3 protein. The table has more than 600,000 distinct CDR3 sequences, 18% seen once; the top ten hold under 13%. The source is a man in his forties or fifties who received an inactivated influenza vaccine. The rearrangement joins TRBV3-1 to TRBJ2-7; 12 bases agree with TRBD1. Sequenced here: PBMCs from blood, sampled 5 days after vaccination. The CDR3 region has the DNA TGTGCCAGCAGCCCCTCGTACCGCGGGACAGGGGGCAACGAGCAGTACTTC. Its protein is CASSPSYRGTGGNEQYF.